This T cell receptor (beta chain) is drawn from a study of shared clonotypes between healthy human individuals. For the study at large: There were three CD4 naive, three CD4 memory, two CD8 naive and one CD8 memory plates per donor.

Each subset's genomic DNA was split evenly across several immunoSEQ plates. In the sorted-subset replicate PCRs, 200 ng DNA, 29,000 or so T cell genomes, was used. Per the study methods: ImmunoSEQ yielded junction-only sequences lacking quality scores, so filtering differed. Assay used: immunoSEQ multiplex PCR; TCRdb lists only in-frame clones, some missing. D and trimming come from the DNA, and the V and J calls and clone size come from that table. The repertoire holds over a million clones, roughly 96% seen once, with 1.2% in the top ten. The sequence derives from a man aged 30 to 39 in good health. The sample was naive CD4+ T cells sorted from blood. As to subset: CD45RA+ positively selected.

The DNA for the CDR3 is TGTGCCAGCAGTTTATCGGCAGGGGTTACCTATGGCTACACCTTC. Protein sequence: CASSLSAGVTYGYTF. The chain carries TRBV27 and TRBJ1-2, with TRBD1 as a possible D gene (6 bases). The CDR3 length is 15 residues. Germline V gene sequence: CDR1 MNHEY, CDR2 SMNVEV (reference sequence). V lost 0 bases, J lost 4 bases, and 12 bases lay in between.